These T cell receptor beta chains were read from a single sample in a study of cytotoxic CD8 clonotypes in ibrutinib-treated CLL. Here immunoSEQ multiplex PCR was the method, and the copy in TCRdb shows in-frame clones only, minus some. The sample lists about 23,000 clones, just under 70% occurring once. The sample here was PBMCs, taken after 24 months of ibrutinib treatment. These TCRs come from a human donor with chronic lymphocytic leukemia. Both conserved end residues are part of each CDR3. The D gene is left open where the match is weak. Clone size appears in some rows only: once, few, many, or a class for an expanded clone.

TRBJ2-7	TRBV5-4	13	.	few	TGTGCCAGCAGCAAAGGGGGTTTCAACGAGCAGTACTTC	CASSKGGFNEQYF
TRBJ2-7	TRBV27	13	.	few	TGTGCCAGCAGTTTTTCGGGGGTGTACGAGCAGTACTTC	CASSFSGVYEQYF
TRBJ1-5	TRBV5-1	17	.	.	TGCGCCAGCAGCCTGGCCCCCCTAAGTAGCCCTAATCAGCCCCAGCATTTT	CASSLAPLSSPNQPQHF
TRBJ2-7	TRBV4-2	15	.	.	TGTGCCAGCAGTCTTTTTAGGGGGGAGGGGAACGAGCAGTACTTC	CASSLFRGEGNEQYF
TRBJ2-1	TRBV12-5	16	.	.	TGTGCTAGTGGTCCTCCTCTCGGAGGCTCCTACAATGAGCAGTTCTTC	CASGPPLGGSYNEQFF
TRBJ2-1	TRBV11-2	14	.	few	TGTGCCAGCAGCTGGGGCCTGTCATACAATGAGCAGTTCTTC	CASSWGLSYNEQFF
TRBJ1-4	TRBV5-1	14	.	.	TGCGCCAGCAGCTTAGGGCACGGAAATGAAAAACTGTTTTTT	CASSLGHGNEKLFF
TRBJ2-3	TRBV10-3	15	.	.	TGTGCCATCAGCGCAGGGGATAGGTACACAGATACGCAGTATTTT	CAISAGDRYTDTQYF
TRBJ2-2	TRBV10-3	16	.	.	TGTGCCATCAGTGACCGGGACACGACGAACACCGGGGAGCTGTTTTTT	CAISDRDTTNTGELFF
TRBJ1-1	TRBV5-4	15	.	.	TGTGCCAGCAGCTTGGACAGGGCGGTGAACACTGAAGCTTTCTTT	CASSLDRAVNTEAFF
TRBJ1-2	TRBV6-6	16	.	.	TGTGCCAGCAGCCGCGGCTGGGACCACGGGAGCTATGGCTACACCTTC	CASSRGWDHGSYGYTF